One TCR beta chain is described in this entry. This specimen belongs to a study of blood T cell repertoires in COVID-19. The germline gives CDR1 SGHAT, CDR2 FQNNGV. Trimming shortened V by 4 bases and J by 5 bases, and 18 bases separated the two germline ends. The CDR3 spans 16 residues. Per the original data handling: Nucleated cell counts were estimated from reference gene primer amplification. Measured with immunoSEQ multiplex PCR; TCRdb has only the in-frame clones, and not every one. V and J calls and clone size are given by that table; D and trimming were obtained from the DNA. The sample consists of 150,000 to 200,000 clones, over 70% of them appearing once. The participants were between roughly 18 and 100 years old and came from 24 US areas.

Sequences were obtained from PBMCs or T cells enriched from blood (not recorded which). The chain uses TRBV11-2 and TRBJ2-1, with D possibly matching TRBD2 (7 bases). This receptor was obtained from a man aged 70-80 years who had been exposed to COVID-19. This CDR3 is CASSSVGGAGHNEQFF. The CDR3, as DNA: TGTGCCAGCAGCTCGGTAGGGGGGGCCGGACACAATGAGCAGTTCTTC.